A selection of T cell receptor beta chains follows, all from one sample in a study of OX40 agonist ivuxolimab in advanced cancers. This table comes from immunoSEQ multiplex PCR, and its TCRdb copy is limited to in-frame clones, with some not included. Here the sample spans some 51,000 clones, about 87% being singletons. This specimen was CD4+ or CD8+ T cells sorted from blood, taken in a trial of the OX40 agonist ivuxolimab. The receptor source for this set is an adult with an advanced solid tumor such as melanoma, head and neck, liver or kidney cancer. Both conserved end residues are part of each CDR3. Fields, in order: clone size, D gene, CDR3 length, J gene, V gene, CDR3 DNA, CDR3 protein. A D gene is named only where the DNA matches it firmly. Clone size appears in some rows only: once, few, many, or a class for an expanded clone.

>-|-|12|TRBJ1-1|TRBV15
TGTGCCACCAGCCCCCGCAGGACTGAAGCTTTCTTT
CATSPRRTEAFF
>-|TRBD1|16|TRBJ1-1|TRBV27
TGTGCCAGCAGTTTATCGGTAGGGGGCCCGAACACTGAAGCTTTCTTT
CASSLSVGGPNTEAFF
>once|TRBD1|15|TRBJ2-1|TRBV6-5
TGTGCCAGCAGTTATGGGCAGGGGGCCTACAATGAGCAGTTCTTC
CASSYGQGAYNEQFF
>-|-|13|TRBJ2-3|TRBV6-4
TGTGCCAGCAGTGACTCGGGGCAGGATACGCAGTATTTT
CASSDSGQDTQYF
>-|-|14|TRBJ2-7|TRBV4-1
TGCGCCAGCAGCCAGGGCTTGGGGGGGCACGAGCAGTACTTC
CASSQGLGGHEQYF
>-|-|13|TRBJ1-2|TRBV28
TGTGCCAGCATCTCTGCCAGTACTCTCGGCTACACCTTC
CASISASTLGYTF
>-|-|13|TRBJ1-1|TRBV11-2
TGTGCCAGCAGCCTCAGAGGGTGGACTGAAGCTTTCTTT
CASSLRGWTEAFF
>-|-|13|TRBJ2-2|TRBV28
TGTGCCAGCAGACATATGGGAACCGGGGAGCTGTTTTTT
CASRHMGTGELFF
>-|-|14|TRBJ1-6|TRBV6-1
TGTGCCAGCAGTGGCGATGGAATAAATTCACCCCTCCACTTT
CASSGDGINSPLHF
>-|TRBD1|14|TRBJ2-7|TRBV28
TGTGCCAGCATCTCCAGGGACAGCCACTACGAGCAGTACTTC
CASISRDSHYEQYF
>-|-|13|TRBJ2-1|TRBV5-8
TGTGCCAACTGGATAGGGGGATACAATGAGCAGTTCTTC
CANWIGGYNEQFF
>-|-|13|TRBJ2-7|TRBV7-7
TGTGCCAGCAGCTTAGAGAAGGACTACGAGCAGTACTTC
CASSLEKDYEQYF
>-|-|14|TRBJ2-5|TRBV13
TGTGCCAGCAGCTGGGCAGGGAACCAAGAGACCCAGTACTTC
CASSWAGNQETQYF
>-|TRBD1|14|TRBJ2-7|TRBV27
TGTGCCAGCCGGCTCGGGACAGGTCTCTACGAGCAGTACTTC
CASRLGTGLYEQYF
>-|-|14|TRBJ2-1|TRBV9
TGTGCCAGCAGCCCCTGGGGGGCCGGCAATGAGCAGTTCTTC
CASSPWGAGNEQFF
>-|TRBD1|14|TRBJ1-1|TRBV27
TGTGCCAGCAGTTTATCGATGGGACAGGGTGAAGCTTTCTTT
CASSLSMGQGEAFF
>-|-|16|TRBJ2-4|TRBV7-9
TGTGCCAGCAGCTTAGCGGGGGGTCGAGCCAAAAACATTCAGTACTTC
CASSLAGGRAKNIQYF
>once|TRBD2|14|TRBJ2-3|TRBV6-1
TGTGCCAGTGGACTAGCGGGGGGGCTGGCTACGCAGTATTTT
CASGLAGGLATQYF
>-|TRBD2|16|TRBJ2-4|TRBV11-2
TGTGCCAGCAGCCCTGTAGCTGTGGGGGGGGAAAACATTCAGTACTTC
CASSPVAVGGENIQYF
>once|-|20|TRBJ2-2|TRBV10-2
TGCGCCAGCCTTATCGCTAGTTCGATGGCTTCTTATAAAGGCACCGGGGAGCTGTTTTTT
CASLIASSMASYKGTGELFF
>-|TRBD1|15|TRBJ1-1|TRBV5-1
TGCGCCAGCAGCCCCTTACAGGGGGCGATCACTGAAGCTTTCTTT
CASSPLQGAITEAFF
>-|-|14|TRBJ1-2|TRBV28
TGTGCCAGCAGTTTAACGGATGATTACTATGGCTACACCTTC
CASSLTDDYYGYTF
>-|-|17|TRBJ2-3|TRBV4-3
TGCGCCAGCAGCCAAGATAACAGACTGACTAGCACAGATACGCAGTATTTT
CASSQDNRLTSTDTQYF
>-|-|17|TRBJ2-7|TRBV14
TGTGCCAGCAGCCAAGAGGATTATCGCTGGAGCTCCTACGAGCAGTACTTC
CASSQEDYRWSSYEQYF
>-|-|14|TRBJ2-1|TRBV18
TGTGCCAGCTCACCCCCAACCAAGACAGGTGAGCAGTTCTTC
CASSPPTKTGEQFF
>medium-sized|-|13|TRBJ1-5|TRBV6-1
TGTGCCAGCAGGACTGGACAGAATCAGCCCCAGCATTTT
CASRTGQNQPQHF
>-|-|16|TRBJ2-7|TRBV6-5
TGTGCCAGCAGTTACTCGGCGGATTCCCCTTCCTACGAGCAGTACTTC
CASSYSADSPSYEQYF
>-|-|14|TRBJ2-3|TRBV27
TGTGCCAGCAGTCCTCCTATTCTGGGGGATACGCAGTATTTT
CASSPPILGDTQYF
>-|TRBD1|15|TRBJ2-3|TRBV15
TGTGCCACCAGCAGCGACAGGGATCGCACAGATACGCAGTATTTT
CATSSDRDRTDTQYF
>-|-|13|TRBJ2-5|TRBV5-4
TGTGCCAGCAATCAGGGCGGCCAAGAGACCCAGTACTTC
CASNQGGQETQYF
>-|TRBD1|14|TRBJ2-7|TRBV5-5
TGTGCCAGCAGCTTCGGGACAGGGGGATACGAGCAGTACTTC
CASSFGTGGYEQYF
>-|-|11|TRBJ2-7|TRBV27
TGTGCCAGCAGTTCTGACTACGAGCAGTACTTC
CASSSDYEQYF
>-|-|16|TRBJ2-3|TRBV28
TGTGCCAGCAGTTTTAAGCCCGGGGACGCCACAGATACGCAGTATTTT
CASSFKPGDATDTQYF
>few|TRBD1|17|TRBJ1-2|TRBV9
TGTGCCAGCAGCGACCAAGGGGGACAGGCGGTAGTTCATGGCTACACCTTC
CASSDQGGQAVVHGYTF
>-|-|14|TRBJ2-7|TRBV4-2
TGTGCCAGCAGCCCCCATCCGGGGAACTACGAGCAGTACTTC
CASSPHPGNYEQYF
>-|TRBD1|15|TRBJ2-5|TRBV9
TGTGCCAGCAGCGTCGGGACAGGGGCCGGAGAGACCCAGTACTTC
CASSVGTGAGETQYF
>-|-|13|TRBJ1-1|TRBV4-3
TGCGCCAGCAGCGTCGGGTGGAACACTGAAGCTTTCTTT
CASSVGWNTEAFF
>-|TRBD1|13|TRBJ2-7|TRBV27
TGTGCCAGCAGTCCGGGACAGGGCTACGAGCAGTACTTC
CASSPGQGYEQYF
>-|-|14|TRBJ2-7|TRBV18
TGTGCCAGCTCGCCCCCCGGGGCCGCCTACGAGCAGTACTTC
CASSPPGAAYEQYF
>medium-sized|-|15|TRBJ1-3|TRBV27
TGTGCCAGCAGTTTACAGGGCCACTCTGGAAACACCATATATTTT
CASSLQGHSGNTIYF
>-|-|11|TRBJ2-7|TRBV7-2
TGTGCCAGCAGCGTTTCATACGAGCAGTACTTC
CASSVSYEQYF
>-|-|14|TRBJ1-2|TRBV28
TGTGCCAGCAGTCCTAGCCCGACCCACTATGGCTACACCTTC
CASSPSPTHYGYTF
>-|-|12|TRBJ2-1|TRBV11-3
TGTGCCAGCAGTCAGGGGGGGACAGGGCAGTTCTTC
CASSQGGTGQFF
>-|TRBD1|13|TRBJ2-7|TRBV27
TGTGCCAGCAGTCTTACAGGGGGGTACGAGCAGTACTTC
CASSLTGGYEQYF
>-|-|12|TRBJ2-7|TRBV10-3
TGTGCCATCGGGATGGTTCCCTACGAGCAGTACTTC
CAIGMVPYEQYF
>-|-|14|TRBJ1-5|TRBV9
TGTGCCAGCAGCGGATCAGGGTTAAATCAGCCCCAGCATTTT
CASSGSGLNQPQHF
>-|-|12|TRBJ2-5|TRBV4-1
TGCGCCAGCAGCCAAGAAGAAGAGACCCAGTACTTC
CASSQEEETQYF
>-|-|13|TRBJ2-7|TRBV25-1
TGTGCCAGCAAAGTACAGGGCGGCTACGAGCAGTACTTC
CASKVQGGYEQYF
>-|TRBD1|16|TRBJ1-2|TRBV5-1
TGCGCCAGCAGCCAAGGACAGGTCCCATTTTGGTATGGCTACACCTTC
CASSQGQVPFWYGYTF
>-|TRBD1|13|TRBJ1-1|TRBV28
TGTGCCAGCTCTCGACAGGGCTGGACTGAAGCTTTCTTT
CASSRQGWTEAFF
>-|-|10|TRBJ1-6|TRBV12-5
TGTGCGGCCCTCAATTCACCCCTCCACTTT
CAALNSPLHF